The rows below give T cell receptor beta chains drawn from one sample of a study of blood T cell repertoires in COVID-19. The assay was immunoSEQ multiplex PCR, and TCRdb's table has in-frame clones only and misses some. The data show 200,000 to 250,000 clones, over 75% seen once. Sequenced input: peripheral blood. The origin of the receptors is a man between 50 and 59 years old with COVID-19, enrolled during active disease. CDR3s include the opening cysteine and the closing phenylalanine or tryptophan. The D gene is left open where the match is weak. Clone size is stated in some rows and not others, as once, few, many or a class when expanded.

d_gene: TRBD1; v_gene: TRBV5-4; abundance: -; j_gene: TRBJ2-3; CDR3nt: TGTGCCAGCAGCACTGGACAGGGTAGCACAGATACGCAGTATTTT; CDR3aa: CASSTGQGSTDTQYF
d_gene: TRBD2; v_gene: TRBV19; abundance: -; j_gene: TRBJ2-1; CDR3nt: TGTGCCAGTAGTCCCCTCGCGGGAGAGTCCTACAATGAGCAGTTCTTC; CDR3aa: CASSPLAGESYNEQFF
d_gene: TRBD2; v_gene: TRBV19; abundance: few; j_gene: TRBJ2-7; CDR3nt: TGTGCCAGTACCCCCGGCGTGCGGGGGGGCGCCGAGCAGTACTTC; CDR3aa: CASTPGVRGGAEQYF
d_gene: TRBD2; v_gene: TRBV5-1; abundance: -; j_gene: TRBJ2-3; CDR3nt: TGCGCCAGCAGCCTGGCGGGGGATGGCACAGATACGCAGTATTTT; CDR3aa: CASSLAGDGTDTQYF
d_gene: -; v_gene: TRBV5-1; abundance: -; j_gene: TRBJ1-6; CDR3nt: TGCGCCAGCAGCTTGGATACAGGGCCGAATTCACCCCTCCACTTT; CDR3aa: CASSLDTGPNSPLHF
d_gene: -; v_gene: TRBV6-1; abundance: -; j_gene: TRBJ1-4; CDR3nt: TGTGCCAGCAGAACTGGGGGGGCGGGTGAAAAACTGTTTTTT; CDR3aa: CASRTGGAGEKLFF
d_gene: TRBD1; v_gene: TRBV28; abundance: -; j_gene: TRBJ1-5; CDR3nt: TGTGCCAGCAGTCCGGGACAGCATAGCAATCAGCCCCAGCATTTT; CDR3aa: CASSPGQHSNQPQHF
d_gene: TRBD1; v_gene: TRBV27; abundance: -; j_gene: TRBJ2-3; CDR3nt: TGTGCCAGCAGCGTGACAGGGCCAGATACGCAGTATTTT; CDR3aa: CASSVTGPDTQYF
d_gene: TRBD2; v_gene: TRBV30; abundance: -; j_gene: TRBJ2-7; CDR3nt: TGTGCCTGGAGTCTGGGACTAGGTTTCTACGAGCAGTACTTC; CDR3aa: CAWSLGLGFYEQYF
d_gene: -; v_gene: TRBV19; abundance: -; j_gene: TRBJ1-5; CDR3nt: TGTGCCAGTAGTATATTTGGGCGCAATCAGCCCCAGCATTTT; CDR3aa: CASSIFGRNQPQHF
d_gene: TRBD1; v_gene: TRBV5-4; abundance: few; j_gene: TRBJ1-4; CDR3nt: TGTGCCAGCAGCTCCTGGGACAGGGACGAAAAACTGTTTTTT; CDR3aa: CASSSWDRDEKLFF
d_gene: -; v_gene: TRBV18; abundance: -; j_gene: TRBJ1-2; CDR3nt: TGTGCCAGCTCGCCGCCCAGGGACTATGGCTACACCTTC; CDR3aa: CASSPPRDYGYTF
d_gene: -; v_gene: TRBV30; abundance: -; j_gene: TRBJ1-1; CDR3nt: TGTGCCTGGAACGACAGGCAGGGTGAAGCTTTCTTT; CDR3aa: CAWNDRQGEAFF
d_gene: -; v_gene: TRBV27; abundance: -; j_gene: TRBJ2-7; CDR3nt: TGTGCCAGCAGTAGAACAGCTCCGAGCTCCTACGAGCAGTACTTC; CDR3aa: CASSRTAPSSYEQYF
d_gene: -; v_gene: TRBV6-6; abundance: -; j_gene: TRBJ1-3; CDR3nt: TGTGCCAGCAGTTCCTCCCACCCGGGTGCTGGAAACACCATATATTTT; CDR3aa: CASSSSHPGAGNTIYF
d_gene: -; v_gene: TRBV5-1; abundance: -; j_gene: TRBJ2-7; CDR3nt: TGCGCCAGCAGCTCCTCTCTCTCCTACGAGCAGTACTTC; CDR3aa: CASSSSLSYEQYF
d_gene: -; v_gene: TRBV27; abundance: -; j_gene: TRBJ1-6; CDR3nt: TGTGCCAGCAGTCCACCCGTTAGGAGCCCGAATTCACCCCTCCACTTT; CDR3aa: CASSPPVRSPNSPLHF
d_gene: TRBD1; v_gene: TRBV5-5; abundance: -; j_gene: TRBJ2-2; CDR3nt: TGTGCCAGCAGTATGGGGACAGGGGCGACCGGGGAGCTGTTTTTT; CDR3aa: CASSMGTGATGELFF
d_gene: TRBD1; v_gene: TRBV5-4; abundance: -; j_gene: TRBJ2-5; CDR3nt: TGTGCCAGCAGCTTGCCCGGGACAGGGGCCGGGGGGGCCCAGTACTTC; CDR3aa: CASSLPGTGAGGAQYF
d_gene: -; v_gene: TRBV30; abundance: -; j_gene: TRBJ1-5; CDR3nt: TGTGCCTGGAGTGGTGGGGCGAGTCAGCCCCAGCATTTT; CDR3aa: CAWSGGASQPQHF
d_gene: -; v_gene: TRBV6-5; abundance: -; j_gene: TRBJ1-6; CDR3nt: TGTGCCAGCAGTCCTCGACAGGCGGATTCACCCCTCCACTTT; CDR3aa: CASSPRQADSPLHF
d_gene: -; v_gene: TRBV6-4; abundance: -; j_gene: TRBJ2-7; CDR3nt: TGTGCCAGCAGTGAGGGGCCTCCGACCTCCTACGAGCAGTACTTC; CDR3aa: CASSEGPPTSYEQYF
d_gene: TRBD1; v_gene: TRBV5-4; abundance: -; j_gene: TRBJ2-1; CDR3nt: TGTGCCAGCAGCTTGCCGGACAGGGACCATGAGCAGTTCTTC; CDR3aa: CASSLPDRDHEQFF
d_gene: -; v_gene: TRBV12-2; abundance: -; j_gene: TRBJ1-6; CDR3nt: TGTGCAAGTCGCTTAGCGGGACAGTGGCGCGGATCACCCCTCCACTTT; CDR3aa: CASRLAGQWRGSPLHF
d_gene: TRBD2; v_gene: TRBV5-1; abundance: -; j_gene: TRBJ2-1; CDR3nt: TGCGCCAGCAGCCACCGGGGCGGACTAGCGGGAGTTAACAATGAGCAGTTCTTC; CDR3aa: CASSHRGGLAGVNNEQFF
d_gene: -; v_gene: TRBV18; abundance: -; j_gene: TRBJ2-7; CDR3nt: TGTGCCAGCTCGCAAGGGGGGGCACCATCCTACGAGCAGTACTTC; CDR3aa: CASSQGGAPSYEQYF
d_gene: TRBD1; v_gene: TRBV9; abundance: -; j_gene: TRBJ1-2; CDR3nt: TGTGCCAGCAGCGGTAAAACAGGGGGCACTAACTATGGCTACACCTTC; CDR3aa: CASSGKTGGTNYGYTF
d_gene: -; v_gene: TRBV7-9; abundance: -; j_gene: TRBJ1-5; CDR3nt: TGTGCCAGCAGCCCGGGGACATCAAATCAGCCCCAGCATTTT; CDR3aa: CASSPGTSNQPQHF
d_gene: -; v_gene: TRBV6-5; abundance: -; j_gene: TRBJ2-7; CDR3nt: TGTGCCAGCACAAACACCTACGAGCAGTACTTC; CDR3aa: CASTNTYEQYF
d_gene: -; v_gene: TRBV14; abundance: -; j_gene: TRBJ2-1; CDR3nt: TGTGCCAGCAGCCAAGGCAGGGGACACAATGAGCAGTTCTTC; CDR3aa: CASSQGRGHNEQFF
d_gene: -; v_gene: TRBV4-3; abundance: -; j_gene: TRBJ1-5; CDR3nt: TGCGCCAGCAGCCATCTTAGGGGGGGGGATCAGCCCCAGCATTTT; CDR3aa: CASSHLRGGDQPQHF
d_gene: TRBD1; v_gene: TRBV11-2; abundance: -; j_gene: TRBJ1-4; CDR3nt: TGTGCCAGCAGCTTGCAAAGGGGGCTAGCTAATGAAAAACTGTTTTTT; CDR3aa: CASSLQRGLANEKLFF
d_gene: -; v_gene: TRBV27; abundance: -; j_gene: TRBJ2-7; CDR3nt: TGTGCCAGCAGTTCCCAGGGGTCCTACGAGCAGTACTTC; CDR3aa: CASSSQGSYEQYF
d_gene: TRBD1; v_gene: TRBV6-6; abundance: -; j_gene: TRBJ2-3; CDR3nt: TGTGCCAGCAGAGGGACAGGCCCCAGAGCGCAGTATTTT; CDR3aa: CASRGTGPRAQYF
d_gene: -; v_gene: TRBV7-7; abundance: -; j_gene: TRBJ1-4; CDR3nt: TGTGCCGTAACCGGACAGCAGAATGAAAAACTGTTTTTT; CDR3aa: CAVTGQQNEKLFF
d_gene: -; v_gene: TRBV9; abundance: -; j_gene: TRBJ2-7; CDR3nt: TGTGCCAGCAGCGTAAAGCCGGGAGCGACCTACGAGCAGTACTTC; CDR3aa: CASSVKPGATYEQYF
d_gene: TRBD1; v_gene: TRBV7-9; abundance: -; j_gene: TRBJ1-2; CDR3nt: TGTGCCAGCACCCGGACGGGACAGGAGGGCTACACCTTC; CDR3aa: CASTRTGQEGYTF